Reported below is one T cell receptor beta chain. The sample comes from a study of blood T cell repertoires in COVID-19. Study as a whole: COVID-19 samples, acute and convalescent, were from the United States, Italy and Spain. The analysed material was cDNA or gDNA that came from T cells, B-cell-depleted T cells, or PBMCs.

J was trimmed by 4 bases and V by 3 bases; bases with no gene match: 5. The CDR3 contains 15 residues. Looked up from germline, CDR1 is LNHDA and CDR2 is SQIVND (reference sequence). In the authors' methods: Estimation of nucleated cell counts relied on the amplification of reference gene primers. Only in-frame clones appear in the TCRdb table, and some are missing; sequencing was by immunoSEQ multiplex PCR. Clonal size and the V and J genes are those of that table, whereas D and trimming came from the DNA. The repertoire holds tens of thousands of clones, with 80% to 90% as singletons. V gene TRBV19 combines with J gene TRBJ1-5, with 8 positions matching TRBD1. Sequencing was carried out using peripheral blood. The TCR comes from a man aged 55 to 70 with acute or convalescent COVID-19. This chain's CDR3 is CASSIQTGVNQPQHF. The CDR3 DNA reads as TGTGCCAGTAGTATCCAGACAGGGGTGAATCAGCCCCAGCATTTT.